The T cell receptor (beta chain) under discussion was sequenced for a study of blood T cell repertoires in COVID-19. Study background: COVID-19 samples from acute and convalescent phases originated in the United States, Italy and Spain. From T cells, B-cell-depleted T cells, or PBMCs came the material, which was cDNA or gDNA.

The junction had 3 bases not matched to a gene; V was cut back by 2 bases and J by 6 bases. The CDR3 contains 14 residues. CDR1 is SGDLS, CDR2 YYNGEE, per germline. Measured with immunoSEQ multiplex PCR; TCRdb has only the in-frame clones, and not every one. Of nearly 80,000 clones listed, roughly 80% are singletons. Specimen: peripheral blood. The rearrangement joins TRBV9 to TRBJ2-2; the match to TRBD1 covers 8 bases. The sequence derives from a woman between 65 and 79 years old with acute or convalescent COVID-19. The CDR3 nucleotides read TGTGCCAGCAGCGTTGTACAGGGGGCCGGGGAGCTGTTTTTT. Encoded protein: CASSVVQGAGELFF.